The 12 T cell receptor beta chains below all came from one sample that was sequenced in a study of vaccination effects on CD4 cells after COVID-19. Expansion of antigen-specific CD4+ T cells with viral peptide pools was carried out by the ViraFEST assay before sequencing. At the end of roughly 9 days of culture, CD4+ T cells were isolated. All study participants received two doses of BNT162b2 or mRNA-1273 vaccine. Method: immunoSEQ multiplex PCR; TCRdb's copy keeps in-frame clones and lacks some. The table has around 14,000 clones, over 60% seen once. For these TCRs, the target antigens are not known. The specimen comprised CD4+ T cells from PBMCs cultured with SARS-CoV-2 spike peptides, sampled after COVID-19 vaccination. These receptors were taken from a human donor who received a COVID-19 vaccine.

The rearrangement links TRBV25-1 to TRBJ2-1; no clear D gene. Trimming took off 6 bases at V and 11 bases at J, with 20 bases between the two ends. This CDR3 region has 14 residues. Germline-derived CDR1 and CDR2 are MGHDK and SYGVNS. The chain's CDR3 is CASRSRRGTMKQFF. The CDR3 DNA sequence: TGTGCCAGCAGGAGTAGACGAGGTACAATGAAGCAGTTCTTC.

Only one count was recorded for this clone. This CDR3 is CASSNQPQHF. In DNA, the CDR3 is TGTGCCAGCAGCAATCAGCCCCAGCATTTT. This chain uses TRBV21-1 with TRBJ1-5. TRBV21-1 is a recognized pseudogene. The CDR3 covers 10 residues.

On this clone itself: One end of the junction fails to match germline, which may point to a read error. The gene calls are TRBV5-1 and TRBJ1-2, with 7 bases that match TRBD1. The germline CDR1 and CDR2 sequences are SGHRS and YFSETQ. CDR3 length equals 13 residues. The CDR3 is CASSLENRGLSFF. Here the CDR3 DNA reads TGCGCCAGCAGCTTGGAGAACAGGGGCCTTTCCTTCTTC.

The chain employs TRBV27 and TRBJ1-4; D gene uncertain. The CDR3 spans 14 residues. V was cut by 6 bases and J by 0 bases, with 8 bases left in between. The germline V gene encodes CDR1 MNHEY and CDR2 SMNVEV (reference sequence). CDR3 protein: CASSPGATNEKLFF. In DNA form, the CDR3 reads TGTGCCAGCAGCCCGGGAGCAACTAATGAAAAACTGTTTTTT.

V and J are TRBV7-5 and TRBJ2-7; TRBD1, as called in the table, went unchecked against the DNA. TRBV7-5 corresponds to a pseudogene. The CDR3 has 16 amino acids. CDR3: CARSLRCAISSYEQYF. CDR3 nucleotide sequence: TGTGCCAGAAGCTTAAGATGTGCCATCAGCTCCTACGAGCAGTACTTC.

This chain uses TRBV10-2 with TRBJ1-2; the D gene is possibly TRBD1 (6 bases). With 5 bases removed from V and 7 bases from J, the gap between germline ends came to 14 bases. The CDR3 extends over 13 amino acids. Germline-derived CDR1 and CDR2 are WSHSY and SAAADI. The CDR3 nucleotides read TGCGCCAGCAGTCGGTGGGGACAAGGTGGCTACACCTTC. Its translation: CASSRWGQGGYTF.

The chain joins TRBV7-2 to TRBJ2-1, with D possibly matching TRBD2 (5 bases). V shed 5 bases and J shed 10 bases, with 15 bases lying between them. This CDR3 spans 13 amino acids. Germline lookup yields CDR1 SGHTA and CDR2 FQGNSA. In DNA, the CDR3 is TGTGCCAGCAGCCTCGAGCCCCGCGGGGAGCAGTTCTTC. Translating it yields CASSLEPRGEQFF.

The chain has TRBV4-1 and TRBJ2-1, with D perhaps TRBD2 (6 bases). CDR3 length: 15 residues. With 0 bases removed from V and 6 bases from J, the gap between germline ends came to 12 bases. The germline V gene has CDR1 MGHRA and CDR2 YSYEKL. The CDR3: CASSQDSGTSNEQFF. CDR3 nucleotide sequence: TGCGCCAGCAGCCAAGATAGCGGCACGAGCAATGAGCAGTTCTTC.

This rearrangement joins TRBV11-2 to TRBJ2-1; TRBD2 matches 7 bases. In germline, CDR1 is SGHAT, CDR2 FQNNGV. The CDR3 loop spans 18 amino acids. V was clipped by 2 bases and J by 3 bases; unmatched bases: 13. Written as DNA, the CDR3 is TGTGCCAGCAGCTTAATCAGTTCGTTGGGCGGGAGCTACAATGAGCAGTTCTTC. Translated: CASSLISSLGGSYNEQFF.

This sequence joins TRBV27 and TRBJ2-5; 12 positions match TRBD2. This CDR3 is built from 19 residues. CDR1 and CDR2 (germline): MNHEY, SMNVEV (reference sequence). V was pared by 5 bases and J by 8 bases, with 21 bases of the junction left unmatched. The CDR3 sequence: CASSPSRTSGKGARNTQYF. The CDR3 coding sequence is TGTGCCAGCAGTCCCTCTCGGACTAGCGGGAAGGGGGCTAGGAATACCCAGTACTTC.

This rearrangement joins TRBV19 to TRBJ1-2; a weak D match, TRBD1 (5 bases). Germline-derived CDR1 and CDR2 are LNHDA and SQIVND (reference sequence). Trimming cost V 4 bases and J 8 bases, with 11 bases left between them. This CDR3 contains 12 residues. The CDR3 nucleotides are TGTGCCAGTAGTACCAGGGCTCGCGGCTACACCTTC. As protein: CASSTRARGYTF.

This chain joins TRBV4-1 and TRBJ2-5; D possibly corresponds to TRBD2 (6 bases). V was shortened by 1 base and J by 7 bases, with 16 bases between the two germline ends. The CDR3 covers 15 residues. Germline V gene data show CDR1 as MGHRA and CDR2 as YSYEKL. The CDR3 protein is CASSQGRPVGGTQYF. As DNA, the CDR3 is TGCGCCAGCAGCCAAGGGAGACCCGTCGGGGGGACCCAGTACTTC.